This record covers a single T cell receptor beta chain. Its target is unknown. The V and J ends lost 1 base and 11 bases respectively, with 24 bases between them. This CDR3 has 16 residues. Germline CDR1 SGHTA, CDR2 FQGNSA. The sample is drawn from a study of T cell responses to AZD1222 COVID-19 vaccine. Using immunoSEQ multiplex PCR, the repertoire was profiled, and TCRdb retains in-frame clones only, with some absent. The sample holds about 93,000 clones, around 92% seen once. Study-level findings and limits: Vaccine-associated CD4 TCRs spanned spike, dominant at 160-218 and 743-854. Donor demographics were predominantly white British with a female majority; clonal diversity may be underestimated. At baseline, seropositivity was found in only 5 to 7 AZD1222 recipients.

The sample here was peripheral blood, taken on day 0 of MenACWY control vaccination. V usage is TRBV7-2 and J usage is TRBJ2-7; possibly TRBD2 for D (6 bases). This sequence originates from an adult in good health. The CDR3 bases are TGTGCCAGCAGCTTAGGTGCGGGACTGGATTCGGAATGGAAGTACTTC. Its translation is CASSLGAGLDSEWKYF.